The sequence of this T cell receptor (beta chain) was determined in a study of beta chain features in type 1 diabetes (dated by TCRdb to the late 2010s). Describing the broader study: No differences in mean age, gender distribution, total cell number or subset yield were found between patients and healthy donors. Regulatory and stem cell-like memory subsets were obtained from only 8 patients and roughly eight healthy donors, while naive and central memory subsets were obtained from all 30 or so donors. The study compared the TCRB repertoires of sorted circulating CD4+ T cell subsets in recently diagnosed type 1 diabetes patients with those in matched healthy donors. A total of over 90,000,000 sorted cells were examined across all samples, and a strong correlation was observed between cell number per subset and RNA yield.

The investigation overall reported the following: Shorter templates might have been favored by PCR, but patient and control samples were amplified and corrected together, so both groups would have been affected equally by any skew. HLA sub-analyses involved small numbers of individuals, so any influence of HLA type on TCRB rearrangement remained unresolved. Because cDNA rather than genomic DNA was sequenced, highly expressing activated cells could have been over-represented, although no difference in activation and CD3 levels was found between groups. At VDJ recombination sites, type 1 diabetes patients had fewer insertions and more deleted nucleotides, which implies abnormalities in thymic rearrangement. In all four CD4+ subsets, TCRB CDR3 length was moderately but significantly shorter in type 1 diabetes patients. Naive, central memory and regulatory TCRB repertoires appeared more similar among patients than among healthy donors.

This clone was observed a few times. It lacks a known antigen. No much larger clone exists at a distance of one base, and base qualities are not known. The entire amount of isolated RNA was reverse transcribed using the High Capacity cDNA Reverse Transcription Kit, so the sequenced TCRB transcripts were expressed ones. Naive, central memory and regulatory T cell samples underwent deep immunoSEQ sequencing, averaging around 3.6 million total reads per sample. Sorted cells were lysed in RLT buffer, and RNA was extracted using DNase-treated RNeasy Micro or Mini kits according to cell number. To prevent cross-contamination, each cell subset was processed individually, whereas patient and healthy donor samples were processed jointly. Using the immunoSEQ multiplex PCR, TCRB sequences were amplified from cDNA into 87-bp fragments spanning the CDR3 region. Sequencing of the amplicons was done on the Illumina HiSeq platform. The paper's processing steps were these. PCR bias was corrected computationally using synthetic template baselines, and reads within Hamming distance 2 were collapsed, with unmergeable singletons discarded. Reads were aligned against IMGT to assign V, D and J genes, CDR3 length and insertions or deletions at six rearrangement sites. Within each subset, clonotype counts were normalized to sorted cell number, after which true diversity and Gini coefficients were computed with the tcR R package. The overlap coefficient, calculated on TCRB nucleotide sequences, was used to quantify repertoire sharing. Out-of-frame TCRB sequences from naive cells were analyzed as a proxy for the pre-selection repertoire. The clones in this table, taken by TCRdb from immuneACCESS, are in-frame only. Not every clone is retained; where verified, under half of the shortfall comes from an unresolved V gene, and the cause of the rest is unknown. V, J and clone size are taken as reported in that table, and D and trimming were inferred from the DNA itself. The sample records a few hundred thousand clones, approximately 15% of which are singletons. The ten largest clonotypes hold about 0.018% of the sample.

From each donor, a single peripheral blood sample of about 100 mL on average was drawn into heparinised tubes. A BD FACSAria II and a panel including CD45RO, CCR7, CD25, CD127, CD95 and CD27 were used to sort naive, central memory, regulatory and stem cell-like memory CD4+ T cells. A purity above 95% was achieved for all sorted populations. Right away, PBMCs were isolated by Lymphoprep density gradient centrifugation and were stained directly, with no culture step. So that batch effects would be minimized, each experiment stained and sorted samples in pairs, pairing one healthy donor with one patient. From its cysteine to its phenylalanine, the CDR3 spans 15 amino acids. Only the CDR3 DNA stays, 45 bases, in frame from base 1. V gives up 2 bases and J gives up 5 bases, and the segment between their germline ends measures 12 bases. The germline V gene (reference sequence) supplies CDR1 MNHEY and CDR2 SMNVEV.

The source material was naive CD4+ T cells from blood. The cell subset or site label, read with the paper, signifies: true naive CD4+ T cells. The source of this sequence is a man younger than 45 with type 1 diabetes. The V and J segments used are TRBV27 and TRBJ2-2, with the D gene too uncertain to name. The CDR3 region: CASSLGPVGTGELFF. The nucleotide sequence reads TGTGCCAGCAGTTTAGGTCCGGTCGGGACCGGGGAGCTGTTTTTT.